Shown below are 5 T cell receptor beta chains from a single sample sequenced in a study of OX40 agonist ivuxolimab in advanced cancers. Sequenced by immunoSEQ multiplex PCR; TCRdb stores in-frame clones only, minus some. The sample contains 71,000 or so clones, 80% to 90% of which appear only once. The source was CD4+ or CD8+ T cells sorted from blood, collected in a trial of the OX40 agonist ivuxolimab. These receptors all stem from an adult with an advanced solid tumor such as melanoma, head and neck, liver or kidney cancer.

The chain recombines TRBV6-5 with TRBJ1-2; 7 bases line up with TRBD1. The CDR3 totals 13 residues. Germline V CDR1 and CDR2: MNHEY, SVGAGI. J gave up 2 bases and V 7 bases, and 4 bases lay outside the gene matches. The CDR3 bases are TGTGCCAGCAAAGGGGACAGCAACTATGGCTACACCTTC. Translating it yields CASKGDSNYGYTF.

The sample holds a few counts of this clone. This chain uses TRBV9 with TRBJ2-5, with 9 bases lining up with TRBD2. Germline loops: CDR1 SGDLS, CDR2 YYNGEE. The V gene end was trimmed by 0 bases and the J gene end by 6 bases; junction bases not matched to a gene: 12. The length of the CDR3 is 17 residues. The CDR3 reads CASSVEAGGPSGKTQYF. The CDR3 region has the DNA TGTGCCAGCAGCGTAGAAGCGGGAGGTCCGAGTGGAAAGACCCAGTACTTC.

The chain is built from TRBV19 and TRBJ2-7, with TRBD2 matching 8 bases. The CDR3 is 15 residues long. Unmatched junction bases numbered 8, after V lost 5 bases and J lost 2 bases. Germline CDR1 and CDR2: LNHDA and SQIVND (reference sequence). As DNA, the CDR3 is TGTGCCAGTAGTCCGATAGAGGGACTAGCCTACGAGCAGTACTTC. This translates into CASSPIEGLAYEQYF.

The V and J genes are TRBV5-1 and TRBJ1-1; unclear D gene. Germline CDR1 is SGHRS and CDR2 is YFSETQ. V was cut by 4 bases and J by 0 bases, with 10 bases left in between. The CDR3 covers 14 residues. CDR3: CASSLTTMNTEAFF. CDR3 DNA: TGCGCCAGCAGCCTAACTACCATGAACACTGAAGCTTTCTTT.

The genes are TRBV5-1 and TRBJ2-3; D not resolved. Per the germline V gene, CDR1 is SGHRS and CDR2 is YFSETQ. Trimming shortened V by 1 base and J by 1 base, and 4 bases separated the two germline ends. The CDR3 consists of 13 residues. For the CDR3, the DNA is TGCGCCAGCAGCTTGTGGGGCACAGATACGCAGTATTTT. Encoded protein: CASSLWGTDTQYF.